Listed below are T cell receptor beta chains from one sample, sequenced in a study of OX40 agonist ivuxolimab in advanced cancers. The assay was immunoSEQ multiplex PCR, and TCRdb's table has in-frame clones only and misses some. This table holds about 53,000 clones, almost 85% found once. Sample: CD4+ or CD8+ T cells sorted from blood, taken in a trial of the OX40 agonist ivuxolimab. These receptors all stem from an adult with an advanced solid tumor such as melanoma, head and neck, liver or kidney cancer. The CDR3 runs from the conserved cysteine through the conserved F or W. The D gene is left open where the match is weak. Clone size appears in some rows only: once, few, many, or a class for an expanded clone.

clone size	J gene	V gene	D gene	CDR3 DNA	CDR3 protein
.	TRBJ2-1	TRBV7-8	.	TGTGCCAGCAGCTGGGGGAATGAGCAGTTCTTC	CASSWGNEQFF
.	TRBJ2-2	TRBV9	.	TGTGCCAGCAGGAGGAGGGACGCCGGGGAGCTGTTTTTT	CASRRRDAGELFF
.	TRBJ2-3	TRBV4-2	.	TGTGCCAGCAGCCAAGGAGACACAGATACGCAGTATTTT	CASSQGDTDTQYF
.	TRBJ2-3	TRBV28	TRBD2	TGTGCCAGCAGCCCCCTAGCGGGAGCGGTTAGCACAGATACGCAGTATTTT	CASSPLAGAVSTDTQYF
.	TRBJ1-4	TRBV2	.	TGTGCCAGCAGTCCGGGACAAGACGGAAAACTGTTTTTT	CASSPGQDGKLFF
.	TRBJ1-5	TRBV6-1	.	TGTGCCAGCAGTGACTGGCAGGGTGGGTCGAGGGGTCAGCCCCAGCATTTT	CASSDWQGGSRGQPQHF
.	TRBJ2-1	TRBV7-3	.	TGTGCCAGCAGCCCCCCAGCGGTGATTGGGGTAAATGAGCAGTTCTTC	CASSPPAVIGVNEQFF
.	TRBJ1-5	TRBV30	.	TGTGCCTGGACAAAAGGGGCCTCAGGCAATCAGCCCCAGCATTTT	CAWTKGASGNQPQHF
once	TRBJ2-5	TRBV7-9	.	TGTGCCAGCAGCTACTACAGGGTAACGAGGGAGACCCAGTACTTC	CASSYYRVTRETQYF
.	TRBJ2-7	TRBV5-1	TRBD1	TGCGCCAGCGTTTCCCGCGGACAGGGAGTGAACTACGAGCAGTACTTC	CASVSRGQGVNYEQYF
.	TRBJ2-1	TRBV5-4	TRBD2	TGTGCCAGCAGCGATGCACTAGCGGGAGCTTACAATGAGCAGTTCTTC	CASSDALAGAYNEQFF
.	TRBJ2-7	TRBV21-1	.	TGTGCCAGCAGCAATAAGCTGAGGGGCAGGTACGAGCAGTACTTC	CASSNKLRGRYEQYF
.	TRBJ2-1	TRBV29-1	.	TGCAGCGTTGAGCCAGGCATAAACTACAATGAGCAGTTCTTC	CSVEPGINYNEQFF
.	TRBJ2-5	TRBV10-3	.	TGTGCCATCAGTGAAAGGGGCAGGGGAGCGGAGACCCAGTACTTC	CAISERGRGAETQYF
.	TRBJ1-3	TRBV30	.	TGTGCCTGGCATGAGGACGGGTGGGGAAACACCATATATTTT	CAWHEDGWGNTIYF
.	TRBJ1-2	TRBV5-1	TRBD1	TGCGCCAGCAGCTTGGGAGACCGGGACAGGGGGCGCGCCTATGGCTACACCTTC	CASSLGDRDRGRAYGYTF
.	TRBJ2-5	TRBV5-1	.	TGCGCCAGCAGCTTGTTAGAGACCCAGTACTTC	CASSLLETQYF
.	TRBJ2-1	TRBV27	TRBD1	TGTGCCAGCAGTTTTAAAATTACAGGGGCCGCGGATGAGCAGTTCTTC	CASSFKITGAADEQFF
.	TRBJ2-5	TRBV7-8	TRBD2	TGTGCCAGCAGCTTGTTTTCGGGAGGGACGGCGGGAGAGACCCAGTACTTC	CASSLFSGGTAGETQYF
.	TRBJ2-5	TRBV15	.	TGTGCCACCAGCAGAGATGGGCTAGAATCGGAGACCCAGTACTTC	CATSRDGLESETQYF
.	TRBJ2-5	TRBV9	.	TGTGCCAGCAGCGCCCCCCCCCAAGAGACCCAGTACTTC	CASSAPPQETQYF
few	TRBJ2-7	TRBV5-1	.	TGCGCCAGCAGCTTGCCCGGTCTTATTGACGAGCAGTACTTC	CASSLPGLIDEQYF
.	TRBJ1-2	TRBV7-2	TRBD1	TGTGCCAGCACGACATCCGGGACAGGGGGCAAGGGAGGCTACACCTTC	CASTTSGTGGKGGYTF
once	TRBJ2-4	TRBV11-3	.	TGTGCCAGCAGCTTAGAGTCAAAAAACATTCAGTACTTC	CASSLESKNIQYF
.	TRBJ2-7	TRBV7-8	TRBD2	TGTGCCAGCAGCTTAGGGGGAGGGATCTACGAGCAGTACTTC	CASSLGGGIYEQYF
.	TRBJ1-1	TRBV27	.	TGTGCCAGCAGAGAACAGGGCCGGAGAGCTTTCTTT	CASREQGRRAFF
.	TRBJ2-5	TRBV19	TRBD1	TGTGCCAGTAGTAGACCGGGACAGGGAGTTGTAGAGACCCAGTACTTC	CASSRPGQGVVETQYF
.	TRBJ1-1	TRBV5-1	.	TGCGCCAGCAGCTTAGGGGGAATGAACACTGAAGCTTTCTTT	CASSLGGMNTEAFF
.	TRBJ1-5	TRBV25-1	TRBD1	TGTGCCACCCAGCGAACAGGGGTCGATCAGCCCCAGCATTTT	CATQRTGVDQPQHF
.	TRBJ2-1	TRBV7-8	.	TGTGCCAGCAGCTGGGGGGGGCTGTACAATGAGCAGTTCTTC	CASSWGGLYNEQFF
.	TRBJ2-7	TRBV6-1	.	TGTGCCAGCAGTGAAACTCCGGCCAATAGGGAGCAGTACTTC	CASSETPANREQYF
.	TRBJ2-5	TRBV2	TRBD2	TGTGCCAGCAGTGAAGACAGCGGGAGGCGAGAGACCCAGTACTTC	CASSEDSGRRETQYF
.	TRBJ2-2	TRBV5-1	.	TGCGCCAGCAGCTTGGGGTTGGGGACGAACACCGGGGAGCTGTTTTTT	CASSLGLGTNTGELFF
.	TRBJ1-5	TRBV27	.	TGTGCCAGCAGCACGACAGCTTTTCGGCCCCAGCATTTT	CASSTTAFRPQHF
.	TRBJ2-7	TRBV11-2	.	TGTGCCAGCAGCTCTCATAACTACGAGCAGTACTTC	CASSSHNYEQYF
.	TRBJ2-6	TRBV7-6	.	TGTGCCAGCAGCTTAGGCCGCTCGGGGGCCAACGTCCTGACTTTC	CASSLGRSGANVLTF
.	TRBJ1-1	TRBV5-1	TRBD1	TGCGCCAGCAGCTTGGGCGGACAGGGAAAAACTGAAGCTTTCTTT	CASSLGGQGKTEAFF
once	TRBJ2-7	TRBV18	.	TGTGCCAGCTCACCACCAGGGAACGAGCAGTACTTC	CASSPPGNEQYF
once	TRBJ2-5	TRBV2	.	TGTGCCAGCAGTGGGTGGGCGCCCCAAGAGACCCAGTACTTC	CASSGWAPQETQYF